This T cell receptor (beta chain) came from a study of blood T cell repertoires in COVID-19. Germline assignment: CDR1 SNHLY and CDR2 FYNNEI. The CDR3 runs to 16 residues. V gave up 3 bases and J gave up 0 bases; unmatched junction bases: 6. Clones were sequenced by immunoSEQ multiplex PCR, and TCRdb holds only the in-frame ones, with some missing. The top ten clones hold less than 20% of a sample with some 20,000 clones, around 86% of them seen once. What was sequenced was peripheral blood. The rearrangement links TRBV2 to TRBJ2-3; 7 bases align to TRBD2. The receptor's source is a man between 65 and 85 years old with acute or convalescent COVID-19. The CDR3, as DNA: TGTGCCAGCAGTGATGCAGCGGGACCTAGCACAGATACGCAGTATTTT. Amino acids: CASSDAAGPSTDTQYF.